This T cell receptor (beta chain) was identified during a study of T cells in Graves' hyperthyroidism and ophthalmopathy. Study in general: Peripheral blood was obtained at initial diagnosis, preceding any treatment. Study findings and constraints: Blood shared most expanded thyroid clonotypes above 0.001. Patients with ophthalmopathy were separated from those with stable hyperthyroidism by a 13 V-J model.

V was clipped by 4 bases and J by 4 bases, with 15 bases between them. The CDR3 is 15 residues long. The germline V gene encodes CDR1 KGHDR and CDR2 SFDVKD. There were TCR beta CDR3 regions amplified from RNA transcripts. Initially, a first-round RT-PCR of the TCR CDR3 employed the HTBI primer set. TCRdb fed the multiplex PCR reads into MiXCR, producing one record per CDR3 protein. The repertoire holds fewer than 650,000 distinct CDR3 sequences, more than 13% seen once, with roughly 7% in the top ten. In this sample, this clonotype turned up many times. The antigen is not known. The chain has TRBV24-1 and TRBJ2-5; perhaps TRBD1 as D (5 bases). The sequence was obtained from a woman aged 18-29 years with Graves' ophthalmopathy. Specimen: blood. The CDR3 is CATSDLGQGIETQYF. The CDR3 DNA follows: TGTGCCACCAGTGACCTGGGGCAGGGAATAGAGACCCAGTACTTC.